A selection of T cell receptor beta chains follows, all from one sample in a study of PD-1 blockade in mismatch repair-deficient tumors. TCRdb's table, derived via immunoSEQ multiplex PCR, lists solely in-frame clones and lacks some. The sample has some 66,000 clones; about 91% are singletons. The specimen was peripheral blood, collected 52 weeks after starting pembrolizumab. The receptors derive from an adult with mismatch repair-deficient cancer. Each CDR3 is given with its conserved first and last residue. Fields, in order: CDR3 protein, CDR3 DNA, J gene, V gene, clone size, D gene. A D gene is named only where the DNA matches it firmly. The listing skips clone size in some rows; elsewhere it reads once, few, many or a size class.

CDR3aa: CASSQAGTAYGYTF
CDR3nt: TGTGCCAGCAGCCAAGCCGGGACAGCCTATGGCTACACCTTC
j_gene: TRBJ1-2
v_gene: TRBV4-2
abundance: .
d_gene: TRBD1

CDR3aa: CASRAGSSYNEQFF
CDR3nt: TGTGCCAGCAGGGCGGGGAGCTCCTACAATGAGCAGTTCTTC
j_gene: TRBJ2-1
v_gene: TRBV6-5
abundance: .
d_gene: .

CDR3aa: CASSLGQGMYEQYF
CDR3nt: TGTGCCAGCAGCTTGGGACAGGGTATGTACGAGCAGTACTTC
j_gene: TRBJ2-7
v_gene: TRBV11-2
abundance: .
d_gene: TRBD1

CDR3aa: CASSYSSNQPQHF
CDR3nt: TGTGCCAGCAGCTATAGTAGCAATCAGCCCCAGCATTTT
j_gene: TRBJ1-5
v_gene: TRBV27
abundance: .
d_gene: .

CDR3aa: CASSLVAGIYEQYF
CDR3nt: TGTGCCAGCAGTTTAGTAGCGGGGATCTACGAGCAGTACTTC
j_gene: TRBJ2-7
v_gene: TRBV27
abundance: .
d_gene: TRBD2

CDR3aa: CASRRTGKNIQYF
CDR3nt: TGTGCCAGCAGAAGGACAGGGAAAAACATTCAGTACTTC
j_gene: TRBJ2-4
v_gene: TRBV6-5
abundance: .
d_gene: TRBD1

CDR3aa: CASSVVAVPGETQYF
CDR3nt: TGTGCCAGCAGCGTAGTTGCGGTCCCGGGTGAGACCCAGTACTTC
j_gene: TRBJ2-5
v_gene: TRBV9
abundance: .
d_gene: .

CDR3aa: CASSLGHRSQETQYF
CDR3nt: TGCGCCAGCAGCTTGGGTCACAGATCCCAAGAGACCCAGTACTTC
j_gene: TRBJ2-5
v_gene: TRBV5-1
abundance: .
d_gene: .

CDR3aa: CASSSKGFGLSYTF
CDR3nt: TGTGCCAGCAGTTCAAAAGGGTTTGGTTTAAGCTACACCTTC
j_gene: TRBJ1-2
v_gene: TRBV27
abundance: .
d_gene: .

CDR3aa: CASSLVTGGYTDTQYF
CDR3nt: TGTGCCAGCAGCTTAGTAACAGGGGGTTACACAGATACGCAGTATTTT
j_gene: TRBJ2-3
v_gene: TRBV11-2
abundance: .
d_gene: TRBD1

CDR3aa: CASRLDNEQFF
CDR3nt: TGTGCCAGCCGTCTAGACAATGAGCAGTTCTTC
j_gene: TRBJ2-1
v_gene: TRBV7-9
abundance: .
d_gene: .

CDR3aa: CASSPSGSRSGNTIYF
CDR3nt: TGTGCCAGCAGCCCCTCAGGGTCCCGCTCTGGAAACACCATATATTTT
j_gene: TRBJ1-3
v_gene: TRBV7-2
abundance: .
d_gene: .

CDR3aa: CASSSGTSGRYEQFF
CDR3nt: TGTGCCAGCAGTTCCGGGACTAGCGGGCGGTATGAGCAGTTCTTC
j_gene: TRBJ2-1
v_gene: TRBV6-1
abundance: .
d_gene: TRBD2

CDR3aa: CASSQEGRSNQPQHF
CDR3nt: TGCGCCAGCAGCCAAGAAGGGAGAAGCAATCAGCCCCAGCATTTT
j_gene: TRBJ1-5
v_gene: TRBV4-1
abundance: .
d_gene: .

CDR3aa: CASSSGTSAGANVLTF
CDR3nt: TGTGCCAGCAGTTCCGGGACTAGCGCTGGGGCCAACGTCCTGACTTTC
j_gene: TRBJ2-6
v_gene: TRBV2
abundance: once
d_gene: TRBD2

CDR3aa: CASSQVGGIHYGYTF
CDR3nt: TGCGCCAGCAGCCAAGTAGGGGGAATTCACTATGGCTACACCTTC
j_gene: TRBJ1-2
v_gene: TRBV4-3
abundance: .
d_gene: .

CDR3aa: CASSYPSRLGTYEQYF
CDR3nt: TGTGCCAGCAGTTACCCCTCGAGACTGGGAACCTACGAGCAGTACTTC
j_gene: TRBJ2-7
v_gene: TRBV6-5
abundance: .
d_gene: .